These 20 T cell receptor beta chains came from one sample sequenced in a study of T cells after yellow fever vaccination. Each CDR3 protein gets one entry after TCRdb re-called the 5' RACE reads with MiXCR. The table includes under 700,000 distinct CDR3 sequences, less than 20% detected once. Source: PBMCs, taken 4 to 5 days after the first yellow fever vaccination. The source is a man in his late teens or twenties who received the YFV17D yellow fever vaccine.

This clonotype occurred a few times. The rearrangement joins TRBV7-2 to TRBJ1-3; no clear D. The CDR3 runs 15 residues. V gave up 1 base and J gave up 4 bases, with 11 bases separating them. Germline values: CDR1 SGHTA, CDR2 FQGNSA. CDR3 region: CASSLGRPRGNTIYF. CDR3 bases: TGTGCCAGCAGCTTAGGGCGGCCCCGGGGAAACACCATATATTTT.

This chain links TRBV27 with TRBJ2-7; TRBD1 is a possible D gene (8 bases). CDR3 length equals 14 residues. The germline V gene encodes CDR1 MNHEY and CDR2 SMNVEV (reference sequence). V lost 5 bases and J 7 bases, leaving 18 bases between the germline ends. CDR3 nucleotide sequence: TGTGCCAGCAGTAAGGGACAGGCCGGGGGGGAGCAGTACTTC. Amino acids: CASSKGQAGGEQYF.

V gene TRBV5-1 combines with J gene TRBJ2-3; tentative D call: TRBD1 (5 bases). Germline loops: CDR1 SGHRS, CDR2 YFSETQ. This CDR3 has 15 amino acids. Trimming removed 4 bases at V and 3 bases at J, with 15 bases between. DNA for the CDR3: TGCGCCAGCAGCAAAAGACAAAGGGGAACAGATACGCAGTATTTT. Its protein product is CASSKRQRGTDTQYF.

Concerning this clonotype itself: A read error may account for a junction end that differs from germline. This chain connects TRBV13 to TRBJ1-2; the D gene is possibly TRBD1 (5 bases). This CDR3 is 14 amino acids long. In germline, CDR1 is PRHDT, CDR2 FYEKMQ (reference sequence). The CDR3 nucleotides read TGTGCCAGCAGGGGGTCAGGGAGGAGCTATGGCTTCACCTTC. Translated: CASRGSGRSYGFTF.

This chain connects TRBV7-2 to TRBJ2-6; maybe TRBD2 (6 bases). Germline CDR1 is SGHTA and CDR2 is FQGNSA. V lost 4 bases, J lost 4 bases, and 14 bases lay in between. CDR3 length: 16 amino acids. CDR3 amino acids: CASSWLGGTGANVLTF. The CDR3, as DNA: TGTGCCAGCAGCTGGCTTGGAGGGACCGGGGCCAACGTCCTGACTTTC.

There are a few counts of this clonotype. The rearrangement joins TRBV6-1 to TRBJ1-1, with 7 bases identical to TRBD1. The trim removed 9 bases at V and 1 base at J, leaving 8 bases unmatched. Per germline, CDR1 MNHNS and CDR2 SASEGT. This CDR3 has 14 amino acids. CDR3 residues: CASTTTGENTEAFF. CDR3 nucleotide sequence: TGTGCCAGTACAACTACAGGGGAGAACACTGAAGCTTTCTTT.

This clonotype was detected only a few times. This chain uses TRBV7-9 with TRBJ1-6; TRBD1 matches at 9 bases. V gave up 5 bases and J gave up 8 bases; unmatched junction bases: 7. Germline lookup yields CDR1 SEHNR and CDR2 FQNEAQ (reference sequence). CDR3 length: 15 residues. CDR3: CASSPRDRVDSPLHF. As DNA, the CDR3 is TGTGCCAGCAGCCCCCGGGACAGGGTGGATTCACCCCTCCACTTT.

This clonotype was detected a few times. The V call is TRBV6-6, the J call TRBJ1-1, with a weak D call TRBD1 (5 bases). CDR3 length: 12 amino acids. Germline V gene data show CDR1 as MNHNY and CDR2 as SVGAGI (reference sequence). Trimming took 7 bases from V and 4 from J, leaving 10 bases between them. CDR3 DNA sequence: TGTGCCAGCACCCGGGACTCCACTGAAGCTTTCTTT. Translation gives CASTRDSTEAFF.

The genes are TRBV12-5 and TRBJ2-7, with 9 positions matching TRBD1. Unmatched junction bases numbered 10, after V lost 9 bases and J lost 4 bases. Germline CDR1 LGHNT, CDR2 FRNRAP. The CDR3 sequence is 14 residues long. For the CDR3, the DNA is TGTGCTAGGCCCCCGGGACAGGGATCATACGAGCAGTACGTC. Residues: CARPPGQGSYEQYV.

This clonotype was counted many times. For the CDR3, the DNA is TGTGCCAGCTCACCAGGGACGGTGTACCAAGAGACCCAGTACTTC. It encodes CASSPGTVYQETQYF. The chain couples TRBV18 to TRBJ2-5, with D perhaps assigned TRBD1 or TRBD2 (5 bases each). Trimming stripped 2 bases from V and 0 bases from J, with 10 bases between. This CDR3 comprises 15 residues. Germline lookup yields CDR1 KGHSH and CDR2 LQKENI.

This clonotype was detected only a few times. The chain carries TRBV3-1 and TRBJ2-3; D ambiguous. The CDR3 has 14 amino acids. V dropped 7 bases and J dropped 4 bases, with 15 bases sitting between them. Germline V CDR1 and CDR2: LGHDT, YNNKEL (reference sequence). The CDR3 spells CASTPADPPDTQYF. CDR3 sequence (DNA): TGTGCCAGCACCCCCGCCGATCCGCCAGATACGCAGTATTTT.

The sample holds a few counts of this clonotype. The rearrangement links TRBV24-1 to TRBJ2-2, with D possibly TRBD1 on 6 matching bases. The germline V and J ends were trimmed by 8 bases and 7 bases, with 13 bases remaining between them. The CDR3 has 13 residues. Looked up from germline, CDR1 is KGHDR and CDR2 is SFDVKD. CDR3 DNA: TGTGCCACCAAGGACAGTTCTATCGGGGAGCTGTTTTTT. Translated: CATKDSSIGELFF.

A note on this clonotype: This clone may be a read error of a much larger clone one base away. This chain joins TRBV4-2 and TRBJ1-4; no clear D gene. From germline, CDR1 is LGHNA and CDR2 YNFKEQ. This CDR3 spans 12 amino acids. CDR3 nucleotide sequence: TGTGCCAGCGGCCAAAACACGGAAAAACTGTTTTTT. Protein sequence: CASGQNTEKLFF.

The CDR3 loop is CASSLDDSESSYEQYV. Here the CDR3 DNA reads TGTGCCAGCAGCTTAGATGATAGCGAAAGCTCCTACGAGCAGTACGTC. The rearrangement uses TRBV7-8 and TRBJ2-7; D perhaps matches TRBD2 (5 bases). The CDR3 extends over 16 amino acids. Germline CDR1 and CDR2: SGHVS and FQNEAQ. V lost 1 base and J 0 bases, leaving 13 bases between the germline ends.

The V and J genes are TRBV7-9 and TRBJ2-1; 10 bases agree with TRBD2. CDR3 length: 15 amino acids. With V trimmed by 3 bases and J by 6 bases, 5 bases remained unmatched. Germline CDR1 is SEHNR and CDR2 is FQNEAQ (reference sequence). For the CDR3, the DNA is TGTGCCAGCAGCTTGAGGCTAGCGGGGGTCAATGAGCAGTTCTTC. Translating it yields CASSLRLAGVNEQFF.

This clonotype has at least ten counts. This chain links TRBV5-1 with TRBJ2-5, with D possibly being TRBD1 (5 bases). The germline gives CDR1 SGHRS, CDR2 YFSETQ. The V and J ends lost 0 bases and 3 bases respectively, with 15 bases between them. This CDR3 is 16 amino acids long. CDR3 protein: CASSLGQSTEKETQYF. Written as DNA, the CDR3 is TGCGCCAGCAGCTTGGGACAGTCCACGGAGAAAGAGACCCAGTACTTC.

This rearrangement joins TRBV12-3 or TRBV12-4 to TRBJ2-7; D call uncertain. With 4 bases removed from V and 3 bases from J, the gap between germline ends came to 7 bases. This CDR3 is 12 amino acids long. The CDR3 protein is CASSYRRYEQYF. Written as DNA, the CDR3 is TGTGCCAGCAGTTATCGTCGCTACGAGCAGTACTTC.

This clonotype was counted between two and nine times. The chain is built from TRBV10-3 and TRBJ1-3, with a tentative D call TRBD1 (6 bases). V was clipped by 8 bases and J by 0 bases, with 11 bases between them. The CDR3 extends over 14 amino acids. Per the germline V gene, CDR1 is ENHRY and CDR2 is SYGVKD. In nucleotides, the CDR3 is TGTGCCATCGAGGGGGATAGCTCTGGAAACACCATATATTTT. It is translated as CAIEGDSSGNTIYF.

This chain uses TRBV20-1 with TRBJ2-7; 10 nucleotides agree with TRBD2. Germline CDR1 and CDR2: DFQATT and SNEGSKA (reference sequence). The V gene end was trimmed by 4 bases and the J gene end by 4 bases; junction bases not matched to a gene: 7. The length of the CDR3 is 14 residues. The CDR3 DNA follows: TGCAGTGCTAAGACTAGCGGGTTCTCATACGAGCAGTACGTC. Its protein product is CSAKTSGFSYEQYV.

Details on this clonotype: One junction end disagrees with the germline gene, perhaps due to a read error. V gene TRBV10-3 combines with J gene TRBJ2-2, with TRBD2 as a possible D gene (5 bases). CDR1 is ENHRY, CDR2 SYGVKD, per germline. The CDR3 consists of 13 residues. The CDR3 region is CAITEGLTRELFF. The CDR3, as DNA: TGTGCCATCACCGAGGGCCTCACCAGGGAGCTGTTTTTT.